These 8 T cell receptor beta chains share one sample of origin, sequenced in a study of blood T cell repertoires in COVID-19. Clones were sequenced by immunoSEQ multiplex PCR, and TCRdb holds only the in-frame ones, with some missing. The table shows around 71,000 clones, with more than 70% occurring only once. Sequencing was carried out using peripheral blood. The receptors shown here come from a man older than 75 with acute or convalescent COVID-19.

The V and J genes are TRBV30 and TRBJ2-3; 10 nucleotides agree with TRBD2. Germline assignment: CDR1 GTSNPN and CDR2 SVGIG (reference sequence). The CDR3 runs 13 residues. Trimming took 6 bases from V and 7 from J; bases not matched to a gene: 7. The CDR3 DNA reads as TGTGCCTGTTCTAGCGGGGGTGGGAATACGCAGTATTTT. This codes for CACSSGGGNTQYF.

This clone has just one count. The chain links TRBV19 to TRBJ1-5; 12 positions match TRBD1. V was pared by 8 bases and J by 1 base, with 6 bases of the junction left unmatched. This CDR3 comprises 16 residues. In germline, CDR1 is LNHDA, CDR2 SQIVND (reference sequence). The CDR3 loop is CASRDRGPRSNQPQHF. Here the CDR3 DNA reads TGTGCCAGTCGGGACAGGGGGCCTAGAAGCAATCAGCCCCAGCATTTT.

The chain employs TRBV5-4 and TRBJ2-7; TRBD2 agrees at 12 bases. Germline CDR1 SGHNT, CDR2 YYREEE (reference sequence). This CDR3 region has 15 residues. After removal of 6 bases from V and 1 base from J, the junction contained 5 bases not matched to a gene. As DNA, the CDR3 is TGTGCCAGCACCGCAGGACTAGCGGGATCCTACGAGCAGTACTTC. Translating it yields CASTAGLAGSYEQYF.

The chain recombines TRBV6-2 or TRBV6-3 with TRBJ1-1, with TRBD1 matching 8 bases. J gave up 5 bases and V 2 bases, and 7 bases lay outside the gene matches. Germline CDR1 is MNHEY and CDR2 is SVGEGT. The CDR3 sequence is 15 residues long. CDR3 residues: CASSYPGQVKTEAFF. CDR3 sequence (DNA): TGTGCCAGCAGTTACCCGGGACAGGTCAAGACTGAAGCTTTCTTT.

The V call is TRBV2, the J call TRBJ2-1; 14 bases agree with TRBD2. The CDR3 is 17 residues long. V dropped 5 bases and J dropped 4; count of bases not matched to a gene: 7. Germline lookup yields CDR1 SNHLY and CDR2 FYNNEI. DNA of the CDR3: TGTGCCAGCAGTTTCGGACTAGCGGGAGGAGTGTACAATGAGCAGTTCTTC. Amino acid sequence: CASSFGLAGGVYNEQFF.

The rearrangement uses TRBV2 and TRBJ1-2, with TRBD1 identical over 7 bases. CDR3 length: 13 amino acids. Germline CDR1 SNHLY, CDR2 FYNNEI. Trimming took 4 bases from V and 3 from J; bases not matched to a gene: 2. This chain's CDR3 is CASSAGGDYGYTF. DNA of the CDR3: TGTGCCAGCAGTGCAGGGGGAGACTATGGCTACACCTTC.

J is TRBJ2-7 and V is TRBV4-3, with a tentative D call TRBD1 (6 bases). In germline, CDR1 is LGHNA, CDR2 YSLEER. This CDR3 spans 15 amino acids. Trimming left V 1 base short and J 3 bases short, with 13 bases between. CDR3 nucleotides: TGCGCCAGCAGCCAAGTCTTCAGGGGTTACTACGAGCAGTACTTC. Amino acids: CASSQVFRGYYEQYF.

The rearrangement joins TRBV30 to TRBJ2-7; no definite D call. Germline CDR1 GTSNPN, CDR2 SVGIG (reference sequence). CDR3 length: 13 amino acids. V lost 3 bases to trimming and J lost 0 bases, with 9 bases between them. As DNA, the CDR3 is TGTGCCTGGAGGTTACTTCCCTCCTACGAGCAGTACTTC. Its protein product is CAWRLLPSYEQYF. Drawing the rest from reference TRBV30 and TRBJ2-7, the complete variable domain is SQTIHQWPATLVQPVGSPLSLECTVEGTSNPNLYWYRQAAGRGLQLLFYSVGIGQISSEVPQNLSASRPQDRQFILSSKKLLLSDSGFYLCAWRLLPSYEQYFGPGTRLTVT.